The rows below give T cell receptor beta chains drawn from one sample of a study of blood T cell repertoires in COVID-19. Produced via immunoSEQ multiplex PCR; TCRdb's table is partial and in-frame only. The profile shows some 260,000 clones, approximately 89% of them singletons. Sample: peripheral blood. Source of these receptors: a woman in her 70s with COVID-19, enrolled during active disease. The CDR3 runs from the conserved cysteine through the conserved F or W. The D gene is left open where the match is weak. Not all rows give a size; the values are once, few, many and, for expanded clones, a class.

length: 16
V: TRBV5-1
D: TRBD1
size: -
J: TRBJ2-7
DNA: TGCGCCAGCAGCTTGGAGGGGGCAGGAGGACCCTACGAGCAGTACTTC
CDR3: CASSLEGAGGPYEQYF

length: 17
V: TRBV7-2
D: TRBD1
size: -
J: TRBJ1-6
DNA: TGTGCCAGCAGCTCATTAACAGGGGCCTCCTATAATTCACCCCTCCACTTT
CDR3: CASSSLTGASYNSPLHF

length: 14
V: TRBV7-9
D: -
size: -
J: TRBJ2-7
DNA: TGTGCCAGCAGCCAAGCACAGGGGGGGAACGAGCAGTACTTC
CDR3: CASSQAQGGNEQYF

length: 15
V: TRBV5-1
D: TRBD2
size: -
J: TRBJ2-7
DNA: TGCGCCAGCAGCCCCTCGGGAGGTCTTAATGACGAGCAGTACTTC
CDR3: CASSPSGGLNDEQYF

length: 14
V: TRBV7-9
D: -
size: -
J: TRBJ2-7
DNA: TGTGCCAGCAGCTTAGTTCCGGGGAGGTACGAGCAGTACTTC
CDR3: CASSLVPGRYEQYF

length: 16
V: TRBV19
D: -
size: many
J: TRBJ1-2
DNA: TGTGCCAGTAGTCCGTATCGGACATATAAGCTCTATGGCTACACCTTC
CDR3: CASSPYRTYKLYGYTF

length: 14
V: TRBV5-1
D: TRBD1
size: -
J: TRBJ1-4
DNA: TGCGCCAGCAGCTACCGGGACAGCAGGGAAAAACTGTTTTTT
CDR3: CASSYRDSREKLFF

length: 16
V: TRBV24-1
D: -
size: -
J: TRBJ1-4
DNA: TGTGCCACCAGTACCGGGACACGAGCAACTAATGAAAAACTGTTTTTT
CDR3: CATSTGTRATNEKLFF

length: 13
V: TRBV27
D: TRBD1
size: -
J: TRBJ2-7
DNA: TGTGCCAGCAGTTTAGGGACAGGGGGCGAGCAGTACTTC
CDR3: CASSLGTGGEQYF

length: 13
V: TRBV30
D: -
size: -
J: TRBJ1-1
DNA: TGTGCCTGGATCGCGGCAGGGAAAACTGAAGCTTTCTTT
CDR3: CAWIAAGKTEAFF

length: 13
V: TRBV12-3/TRBV12-4
D: TRBD1
size: -
J: TRBJ1-1
DNA: TGTGCCAGCAGTCCCAGACAGGGCGCTGAAGCTTTCTTT
CDR3: CASSPRQGAEAFF

length: 15
V: TRBV19
D: TRBD1
size: once
J: TRBJ1-5
DNA: TGTGCCAGTAGTGTGGGGACAGGGTGGAATCAGCCCCAGCATTTT
CDR3: CASSVGTGWNQPQHF

length: 12
V: TRBV28
D: -
size: -
J: TRBJ1-2
DNA: TGTGCCAGCAGTTTAGCGACAACTGGCTACACCTTC
CDR3: CASSLATTGYTF

length: 14
V: TRBV5-1
D: TRBD1
size: -
J: TRBJ2-7
DNA: TGCGCCAGCAGTATGGGACAGGGGTATTCCGAGCAGTACTTC
CDR3: CASSMGQGYSEQYF

length: 12
V: TRBV28
D: -
size: -
J: TRBJ1-2
DNA: TGTGCCAGCAGTTTAACAGATTATGGCTACACCTTC
CDR3: CASSLTDYGYTF

length: 14
V: TRBV18
D: -
size: -
J: TRBJ1-2
DNA: TGTGCCAGCTCACCGGCGGGAGTCCCGGGTGGCTACACCTTC
CDR3: CASSPAGVPGGYTF

length: 12
V: TRBV28
D: -
size: -
J: TRBJ1-1
DNA: TGTGCCAGCAGGCGATCGAACACTGAAGCTTTCTTT
CDR3: CASRRSNTEAFF

length: 14
V: TRBV28
D: -
size: -
J: TRBJ1-6
DNA: TGTGCCAGCAGTTTTGTAGTAAATAATTCACCCCTCCACTTT
CDR3: CASSFVVNNSPLHF

length: 14
V: TRBV5-4
D: -
size: -
J: TRBJ1-4
DNA: TGTGCCAGCAGCCGGTGGGGAGGGAATGAAAAACTGTTTTTT
CDR3: CASSRWGGNEKLFF

length: 14
V: TRBV30
D: TRBD1
size: -
J: TRBJ1-2
DNA: TGTGCCTGGATTCCCGGACAGGGGGCGAATGGCTACACCTTC
CDR3: CAWIPGQGANGYTF

length: 14
V: TRBV10-3
D: TRBD1
size: few
J: TRBJ2-2
DNA: TGTGCCACCCTGGGACAGGGGGGAACCGGGGAGCTGTTTTTT
CDR3: CATLGQGGTGELFF

length: 17
V: TRBV27
D: TRBD2
size: -
J: TRBJ2-3
DNA: TGTGCCAGCAGTTTAGATACCCCTAGCGGGGGAGGAGATACGCAGTATTTT
CDR3: CASSLDTPSGGGDTQYF

length: 15
V: TRBV20-1
D: TRBD1
size: few
J: TRBJ1-5
DNA: TGCAGTGCTAGTGACCGGGACAGGGGGCATCAGCCCCAGCATTTT
CDR3: CSASDRDRGHQPQHF

length: 15
V: TRBV7-3
D: TRBD1
size: -
J: TRBJ2-1
DNA: TGTGCCAGCAGCTTGATAGGGGGCGTGTACAATGAGCAGTTCTTC
CDR3: CASSLIGGVYNEQFF

length: 14
V: TRBV7-9
D: -
size: -
J: TRBJ1-4
DNA: TGTGCCAGCAGCCGGGGTGGCACTAATGAAAAACTGTTTTTT
CDR3: CASSRGGTNEKLFF

length: 17
V: TRBV5-5
D: TRBD2
size: -
J: TRBJ2-2
DNA: TGTGCCAGCAGCTCGCGGACTAGCGGGGGATATCCCGGGGAGCTGTTTTTT
CDR3: CASSSRTSGGYPGELFF

length: 13
V: TRBV19
D: -
size: -
J: TRBJ1-5
DNA: TGTGCCAGTAGTATGAGGGATCGACAGCCCCAGCATTTT
CDR3: CASSMRDRQPQHF

length: 17
V: TRBV5-1
D: TRBD2
size: -
J: TRBJ2-3
DNA: TGCGCCAGCAGCTTGGGAATAGCGGGAGGTATCACAGATACGCAGTATTTT
CDR3: CASSLGIAGGITDTQYF

length: 19
V: TRBV5-1
D: TRBD1
size: -
J: TRBJ1-1
DNA: TGCGCCAGCAGCCAATCCCCAAACTTACAGGGGTATTCGTCCACTGAAGCTTTCTTT
CDR3: CASSQSPNLQGYSSTEAFF

length: 13
V: TRBV19
D: -
size: -
J: TRBJ1-1
DNA: TGTGCCAGTAGGTTAGGTGGCGGCACTGAAGCTTTCTTT
CDR3: CASRLGGGTEAFF

length: 14
V: TRBV11-2
D: -
size: -
J: TRBJ1-1
DNA: TGTGCCAGCAGCCCTGCCCAAGGGGTCACTGAAGCTTTCTTT
CDR3: CASSPAQGVTEAFF

length: 13
V: TRBV19
D: TRBD2
size: once
J: TRBJ2-1
DNA: TGTGCCAGTACCGGGACTAGCGGCAATGAGCAGTTCTTC
CDR3: CASTGTSGNEQFF

length: 15
V: TRBV19
D: TRBD1
size: -
J: TRBJ1-2
DNA: TGTGCCAGTAGTATAACAGGGGCCCTAAACTATGGCTACACCTTC
CDR3: CASSITGALNYGYTF

length: 18
V: TRBV27
D: -
size: -
J: TRBJ1-5
DNA: TGTGCCAGCAGTTTAGGCAGCTGGATGGTCGGAGCCAATCAGCCCCAGCATTTT
CDR3: CASSLGSWMVGANQPQHF

length: 17
V: TRBV27
D: -
size: -
J: TRBJ2-7
DNA: TGTGCCAGCAGCCCTCGTAGCGGGACAGGGTTCCACTACGAGCAGTACTTC
CDR3: CASSPRSGTGFHYEQYF

length: 14
V: TRBV28
D: -
size: -
J: TRBJ1-1
DNA: TGTGCCAGCAGTTTGGAGGCGGGGGGCACTGAAGCTTTCTTT
CDR3: CASSLEAGGTEAFF

length: 15
V: TRBV5-1
D: TRBD2
size: -
J: TRBJ2-1
DNA: TGCGCCAGCAGCTCCCGGGTAGCGGGAGGTCATGAGCAGTTCTTC
CDR3: CASSSRVAGGHEQFF

length: 15
V: TRBV2
D: -
size: -
J: TRBJ2-1
DNA: TGTGCCAGCAGAAGTGACACTAGCAGATACAATGAGCAGTTCTTC
CDR3: CASRSDTSRYNEQFF

length: 15
V: TRBV2
D: TRBD1
size: -
J: TRBJ1-2
DNA: TGTGCCAGCAGTGAAGAGGCAGGGGGCAACTATGGCTACACCTTC
CDR3: CASSEEAGGNYGYTF

length: 17
V: TRBV7-9
D: TRBD1
size: -
J: TRBJ2-1
DNA: TGTGCCAGCAGCTTATTAACAGGGGGCCGGGGAGGCGATGAGCAGTTCTTC
CDR3: CASSLLTGGRGGDEQFF

length: 14
V: TRBV5-1
D: -
size: -
J: TRBJ2-1
DNA: TGCGCCAGCAGGCCGCAACCGGGGGTCAATGAGCAGTTCTTC
CDR3: CASRPQPGVNEQFF

length: 15
V: TRBV5-1
D: -
size: -
J: TRBJ1-2
DNA: TGCGCCAGCAGCTTGGCATCGAAGAGCACTGCCGGCTACACCTTC
CDR3: CASSLASKSTAGYTF

length: 15
V: TRBV5-4
D: TRBD1
size: -
J: TRBJ1-2
DNA: TGTGCCAGCAGGGTTGACAGGGGGCCGATCTATGGCTACACCTTC
CDR3: CASRVDRGPIYGYTF

length: 13
V: TRBV27
D: -
size: -
J: TRBJ1-3
DNA: TGTGCCAGCAGTGATGGAGGAGGAAACACCATATATTTT
CDR3: CASSDGGGNTIYF

length: 14
V: TRBV14
D: TRBD2
size: -
J: TRBJ2-7
DNA: TGTGCCAGCAGCCAGGGACTAGCCTCGTACGAGCAGTACTTC
CDR3: CASSQGLASYEQYF

length: 15
V: TRBV19
D: TRBD1
size: -
J: TRBJ2-7
DNA: TGTGCCAGTAGTAACCCGGGACAGGGGGCGCGTGAGCAGTACTTC
CDR3: CASSNPGQGAREQYF

length: 15
V: TRBV5-4
D: TRBD2
size: -
J: TRBJ2-1
DNA: TGTGCCAGCAGCTTGGATAGCGGGAGAATGAATGAGCAGTTCTTC
CDR3: CASSLDSGRMNEQFF

length: 14
V: TRBV5-1
D: TRBD1
size: -
J: TRBJ1-1
DNA: TGCGCCAGCAGTTCGACAGGGAGAGACACTGAAGCTTTCTTT
CDR3: CASSSTGRDTEAFF

length: 14
V: TRBV5-1
D: TRBD1
size: -
J: TRBJ1-5
DNA: TGCGCCAGCAGTCCGACAGGGGGCAATCAGCCCCAGCATTTT
CDR3: CASSPTGGNQPQHF

length: 19
V: TRBV5-1
D: TRBD1
size: -
J: TRBJ2-1
DNA: TGCGCCAGCAGCTCTCCGGGACAGGGGGACGCCAAAAATTACAATGAGCAGTTCTTC
CDR3: CASSSPGQGDAKNYNEQFF

length: 15
V: TRBV11-3
D: TRBD1
size: -
J: TRBJ2-5
DNA: TGTGCCAGCAGCTTTACGGGACAGGGGCAAGAGACCCAGTACTTC
CDR3: CASSFTGQGQETQYF

length: 13
V: TRBV6-5
D: -
size: -
J: TRBJ2-5
DNA: TGTGCCAGCGTTAGGACACCACAAGAGACCCAGTACTTC
CDR3: CASVRTPQETQYF